This T cell receptor beta chain was documented in a study of shared clonotypes between healthy human individuals. Here immunoSEQ multiplex PCR was the method, and the copy in TCRdb shows in-frame clones only, minus some. The table lists about 490,000 clones, around four fifths of them singletons. The V and J ends lost 4 bases and 11 bases, in that order; junction bases with no gene match: 4. CDR1 and CDR2 (germline): MNHNY, SVGAGI (reference sequence). CDR3 length: 13 amino acids. All the donors were Caucasian adults who lived in Nashville, Tennessee. This TCR was sampled from a woman between 40 and 50 years old in good health. Some clones in this sample may be carry-over from other donors' samples. The sequencing sample was made of PBMCs. This chain uses TRBV6-6 with TRBJ2-6, with 8 bases matching TRBD1. The CDR3, as DNA: TGTGCCAGCAGTTCCGGACAGGGAGACGTCCTGACTTTC. As protein: CASSSGQGDVLTF.